This T cell receptor (beta chain) was obtained from a study of blood T cell repertoires in COVID-19. Study overall: Both acute and convalescent COVID-19 samples were obtained from the United States, Italy and Spain.

Some clones are missing from TCRdb's copy, which holds only in-frame ones; the method was immunoSEQ multiplex PCR. The table records about 130,000 clones, about 80% of them present only once. In assigning cohorts, the study relied on participant-reported clinical history. The V end lost 6 bases, the J end lost 4 bases, and 25 bases lay between the germline ends. There are 17 residues in the CDR3. Germline CDR1 is MDHEN and CDR2 is SYDVKM. The sequence was obtained from a man aged 45-65 years who had recovered from COVID-19. The sequenced material came from PBMCs or T cells enriched from blood (not recorded which). This chain links TRBV28 with TRBJ2-7, with D possibly being TRBD1 (7 bases). CDR3 nucleotides: TGTGCCAGCAGGGCGGGACAGACGACCCGTAACATATACGAGCAGTACTTC. Protein: CASRAGQTTRNIYEQYF.